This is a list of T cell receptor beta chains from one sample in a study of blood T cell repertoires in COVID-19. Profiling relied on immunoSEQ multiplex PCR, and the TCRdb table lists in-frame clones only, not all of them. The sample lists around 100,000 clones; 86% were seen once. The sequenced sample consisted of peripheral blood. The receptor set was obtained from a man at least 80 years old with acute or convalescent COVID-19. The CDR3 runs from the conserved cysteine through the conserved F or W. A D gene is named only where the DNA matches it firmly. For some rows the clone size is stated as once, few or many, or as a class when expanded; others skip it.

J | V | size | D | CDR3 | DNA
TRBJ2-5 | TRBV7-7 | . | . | CASSFDSQETQYF | TGTGCTAGCAGCTTCGACTCCCAAGAGACCCAGTACTTC
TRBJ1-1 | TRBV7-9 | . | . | CTIGGDTEAFF | TGTACCATCGGGGGAGACACTGAAGCTTTCTTT
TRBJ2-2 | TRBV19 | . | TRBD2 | CASSGASGRAGELFF | TGTGCCAGTAGTGGGGCTAGCGGGAGGGCCGGGGAGCTGTTTTTT
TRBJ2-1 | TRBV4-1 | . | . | CASSQVAGQYNEQFF | TGCGCCAGCAGCCAAGTCGCGGGGCAATACAATGAGCAGTTCTTC
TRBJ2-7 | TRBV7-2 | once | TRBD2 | CASSLGLAGGIYKQYF | TGTGCCAGCAGCTTAGGACTAGCGGGAGGAATCTACAAGCAGTACTTC
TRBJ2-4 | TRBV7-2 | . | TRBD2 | CASSRGLANIQYF | TGTGCCAGCAGCCGAGGACTAGCCAACATTCAGTACTTC
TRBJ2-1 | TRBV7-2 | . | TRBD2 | CASSEQTSGRQFF | TGTGCCAGCAGCGAGCAAACTAGCGGGAGGCAGTTCTTC
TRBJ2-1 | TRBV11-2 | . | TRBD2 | CASSGRTSGSWGEQFF | TGTGCCAGCAGCGGTCGGACTAGCGGGAGTTGGGGTGAGCAGTTCTTC
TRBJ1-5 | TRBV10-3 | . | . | CAISDDGGVNQPQHF | TGTGCCATCAGTGACGACGGGGGGGTCAATCAGCCCCAGCATTTT
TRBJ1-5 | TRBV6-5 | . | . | CASSPGDNQPQHF | TGTGCCAGCAGCCCAGGGGACAATCAGCCCCAGCATTTT
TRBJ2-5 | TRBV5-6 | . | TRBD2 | CASSFQTSGRGGETQYF | TGTGCCAGCAGCTTTCAGACTAGCGGGAGGGGAGGAGAGACCCAGTACTTC
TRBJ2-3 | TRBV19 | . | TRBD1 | CASTTGPGSTDTQYF | TGTGCCAGTACGACAGGGCCGGGTAGTACAGATACGCAGTATTTT
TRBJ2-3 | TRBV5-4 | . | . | CASSSGTVNRGSADTQYF | TGTGCCAGCAGCTCCGGTACGGTCAACCGAGGTAGTGCAGATACGCAGTATTTT
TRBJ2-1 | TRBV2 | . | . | CASNLRGTYNEQFF | TGTGCCAGCAACCTGAGGGGGACCTACAATGAGCAGTTCTTC
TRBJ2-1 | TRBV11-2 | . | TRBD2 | CASSSRLAGVGNEQFF | TGTGCCAGCAGCTCCCGTCTAGCGGGAGTAGGAAATGAGCAGTTCTTC
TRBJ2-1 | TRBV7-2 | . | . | CASSSPGAYNEQFF | TGTGCCAGCAGCTCCCCGGGGGCCTACAATGAGCAGTTCTTC
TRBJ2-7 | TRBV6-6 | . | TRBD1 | CASSPRQGASYEQYF | TGTGCCAGCAGTCCAAGACAGGGGGCGTCCTACGAGCAGTACTTC
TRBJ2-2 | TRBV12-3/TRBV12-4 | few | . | CASTPYTGELFF | TGTGCCAGCACCCCTTACACCGGGGAGCTGTTTTTT
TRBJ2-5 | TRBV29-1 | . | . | CSVEDPRGSQETQYF | TGCAGCGTTGAAGATCCTCGAGGCAGCCAAGAGACCCAGTACTTC
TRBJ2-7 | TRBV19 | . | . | CASSLRRGSSYEQYF | TGTGCCAGTAGTCTCCGACGGGGGAGCTCCTACGAGCAGTACTTC
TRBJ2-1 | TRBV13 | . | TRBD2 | CASSFERESLGEQFF | TGTGCCAGCAGCTTCGAGCGGGAGTCACTGGGTGAGCAGTTCTTC
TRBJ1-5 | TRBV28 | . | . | CASSFPRDNQPQHF | TGTGCCAGCAGTTTCCCCAGGGACAATCAGCCCCAGCATTTT
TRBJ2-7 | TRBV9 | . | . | CASSALPGYPNEQYF | TGTGCCAGCAGCGCCTTACCGGGATACCCCAACGAGCAGTACTTC
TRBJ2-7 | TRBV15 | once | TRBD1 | CATSRWGQGISSYEQYF | TGTGCCACCAGCAGGTGGGGACAGGGAATAAGCTCCTACGAGCAGTACTTC
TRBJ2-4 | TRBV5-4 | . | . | CASSLGVYPGIQYF | TGTGCCAGCAGCTTGGGGGTGTACCCGGGCATTCAGTACTTC
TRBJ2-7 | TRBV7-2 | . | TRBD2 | CASSPGLAGGSYEQYF | TGTGCCAGCAGCCCAGGACTAGCGGGAGGTAGCTACGAGCAGTACTTC
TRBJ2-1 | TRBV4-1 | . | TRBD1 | CASSRGQGPYNEQFF | TGCGCCAGCAGCCGCGGACAGGGCCCCTACAATGAGCAGTTCTTC
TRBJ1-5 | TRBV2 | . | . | CASSEALPVRPQHF | TGTGCCAGCAGTGAAGCGCTTCCGGTACGGCCCCAGCATTTT
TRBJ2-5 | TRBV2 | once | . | CASSERGSLGETQYF | TGTGCCAGCAGTGAACGGGGGAGTCTAGGGGAGACCCAGTACTTC
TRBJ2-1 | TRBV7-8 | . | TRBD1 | CASRRTGTGPDEQFF | TGTGCCAGCAGACGAACCGGGACAGGGCCGGATGAGCAGTTCTTC
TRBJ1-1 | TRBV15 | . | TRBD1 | CATSRGQGDTEAFF | TGTGCCACCAGCAGGGGACAGGGGGACACTGAAGCTTTCTTT
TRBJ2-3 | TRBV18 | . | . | CASSKGQSTDTQYF | TGTGCCAGCTCCAAGGGGCAGAGCACAGATACGCAGTATTTT
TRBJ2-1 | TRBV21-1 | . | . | CASSKLGHNEQFF | TGTGCCAGCAGCAAACTAGGCCACAATGAGCAGTTCTTC
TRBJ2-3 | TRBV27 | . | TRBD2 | CASSLYGLAGVGTQYF | TGTGCCAGCAGTTTATACGGACTAGCGGGGGTGGGTACGCAGTATTTT
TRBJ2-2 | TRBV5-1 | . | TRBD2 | CASSSSGLAANTGELFF | TGCGCCAGCAGCAGCTCGGGACTAGCGGCGAACACCGGGGAGCTGTTTTTT
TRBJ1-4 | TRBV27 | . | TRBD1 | CASSLDSGGRGEKLFF | TGTGCCAGCAGTCTAGACTCAGGGGGTAGGGGTGAAAAACTGTTTTTT